A few counts support the clone carrying this T cell receptor (beta chain). Germline V gene lookup returns CDR1 SGHRS and CDR2 YFSETQ. The CDR3 totals 15 residues. The J segment lost 7 bases and the V segment lost 0 bases, leaving 9 bases of the junction unmatched. This specimen comes from a study of cytomegalovirus exposure and HLA in healthy donors. It was with 60 Vbeta and 13 Jbeta primers that the PCR ran. Libraries were prepared by immunoSEQ multiplex PCR; TCRdb keeps only in-frame clonotypes and omits some of them. Altogether some 140,000 clones are present, about 9.2% being singletons, with the ten largest covering roughly 6.4%.

Input material: PBMCs. The origin of this receptor is a woman aged 35 to 49 in good health and CMV-seropositive. The chain carries TRBV5-1 and TRBJ1-2; 7 bases line up with TRBD1. CDR3 sequence reads: CASSLELTGYAGYTF. For the CDR3, the DNA is TGCGCCAGCAGCTTGGAGCTGACAGGGTATGCTGGCTACACCTTC.